Each of the 31 T cell receptor beta chains below was sequenced from the same sample in a study of cytomegalovirus exposure and HLA in healthy donors. The PCR contained 60 Vbeta and 13 Jbeta primers. Repertoires were generated with immunoSEQ multiplex PCR, while TCRdb's copy carries only in-frame clones and drops some. The sample has tens of thousands of clones; about 80% are singletons. The specimen was PBMCs. These receptors came from a man younger than 40 in good health and CMV-seronegative.

The V gene is TRBV11-2, the J gene TRBJ1-1; 8 positions match TRBD1. Losses at the gene ends were 5 bases for V and 0 bases for J; bases not matched to a gene: 5. The CDR3 length is 15 residues. The germline gives CDR1 SGHAT, CDR2 FQNNGV. The CDR3 here is CASSNRQGMNTEAFF. The CDR3 region has the DNA TGTGCCAGCAGCAACCGACAGGGGATGAACACTGAAGCTTTCTTT.

The chain's CDR3 is CAISESGGEQPQHF. CDR3 nucleotides: TGTGCCATCAGTGAATCCGGAGGGGAACAGCCCCAGCATTTT. The chain combines TRBV10-3 with TRBJ1-5; possibly TRBD1 for D (5 bases). Germline CDR1 reads ENHRY; CDR2 reads SYGVKD. The CDR3 spans 14 residues. The V end was cut by 3 bases, the J end by 7 bases, with 13 bases between.

This clone showed up just once. The V and J genes are TRBV6-5 and TRBJ2-7; maybe TRBD1 (6 bases). V gave up 5 bases and J gave up 2 bases, with 13 bases separating them. Germline V lookup: CDR1 MNHEY, CDR2 SVGAGI. The CDR3 totals 14 residues. This CDR3 reads CASSPGTLTYEQYF. CDR3 sequence (DNA): TGTGCCAGCAGTCCCGGGACACTTACCTACGAGCAGTACTTC.

This clone was seen a few times. The rearrangement links TRBV14 to TRBJ2-7; 8 nucleotides agree with TRBD2. Germline V gene data show CDR1 as SGHDN and CDR2 as FVKESK. V lost 4 bases and J lost 3; bases outside the gene matches: 5. The CDR3 sequence is 14 residues long. The DNA for the CDR3 is TGTGCCAGCAGCCGGGGGCTAGCGGGCTACGAGCAGTACTTC. It translates to CASSRGLAGYEQYF.

This clone appeared a single time. V usage is TRBV29-1 and J usage is TRBJ1-3; D remains ambiguous. The CDR3 has 13 amino acids. Germline values: CDR1 SQVTM, CDR2 ANQGSEA. V lost 3 bases to trimming and J lost 0 bases, with 6 bases between them. The CDR3 region has the DNA TGCAGCGTTGAGGCACCCTCTGGAAACACCATATATTTT. Translated: CSVEAPSGNTIYF.

The V call is TRBV9, the J call TRBJ1-3; D may be TRBD1 (5 bases). CDR3 size: 11 residues. V was pared by 3 bases and J by 8 bases, with 6 bases between. CDR1 SGDLS and CDR2 YYNGEE come from the germline V gene. The CDR3 DNA follows: TGTGCCAGCAGCGGGGGGGACACCATATATTTT. Amino acids: CASSGGDTIYF.

The chain couples TRBV4-3 to TRBJ2-3; a possible D gene is TRBD2 (6 bases). CDR3 length: 18 amino acids. V was trimmed by 0 bases and J by 1 base, leaving 17 bases between them. Germline V gene data show CDR1 as LGHNA and CDR2 as YSLEER. The CDR3 coding sequence is TGCGCCAGCAGCCAAGATAGGGCGAAGGGGACTCGCACAGATACGCAGTATTTT. This gives the protein CASSQDRAKGTRTDTQYF.

The sample holds one count of this clone. The gene calls are TRBV11-3 and TRBJ1-1, with a tentative D call TRBD1 (5 bases). The CDR3 is 13 residues long. Trimming removed 4 bases at V and 4 bases at J, with 10 bases between. The V gene's germline CDR1 is SGHNT and CDR2 YENEEA. CDR3: CASSSQGGTEAFF. In DNA form, the CDR3 reads TGTGCCAGCAGCTCCCAGGGCGGCACTGAAGCTTTCTTT.

This sequence joins TRBV6-5 and TRBJ1-4; D call uncertain. The CDR3 covers 13 residues. Germline V CDR1 and CDR2: MNHEY, SVGAGI. V lost 7 bases and J 8 bases, leaving 14 bases between the germline ends. CDR3 bases: TGTGCCAGCAAGCCCACCCCCGTCGAAAAACTGTTTTTT. This translates into CASKPTPVEKLFF.

V gene TRBV7-7 combines with J gene TRBJ2-2; TRBD1 might be the D (6 bases). V was shortened by 5 bases and J by 5 bases, with 15 bases between the two germline ends. This CDR3 comprises 15 residues. Germline V CDR1 and CDR2: SSHAT, FNYEAQ (reference sequence). In DNA form, the CDR3 reads TGTGCCAGCAGCCCACAGAGGGGGAAGACCGGGGAGCTGTTTTTT. It encodes CASSPQRGKTGELFF.

V usage is TRBV30 and J usage is TRBJ1-1; D is perhaps TRBD1 (6 bases). V lost 1 base and J 8 bases, leaving 8 bases between the germline ends. Germline V gene data show CDR1 as GTSNPN and CDR2 as SVGIG (reference sequence). CDR3 length: 11 amino acids. Here the CDR3 reads CAWSETGEAFF. The CDR3 nucleotides read TGTGCCTGGAGTGAGACAGGAGAAGCTTTCTTT.

V usage is TRBV6-5 and J usage is TRBJ2-7, with a possible D match to TRBD1 (6 bases). The CDR3 sequence is 14 residues long. CDR1 and CDR2 (germline): MNHEY, SVGAGI. With 6 bases removed from V and 0 bases from J, the gap between germline ends came to 12 bases. CDR3 coding DNA: TGTGCCAGCAGCTTGCAACAGGGCTCCTACGAGCAGTACTTC. Its protein is CASSLQQGSYEQYF.

This chain uses TRBV9 with TRBJ2-1; TRBD2 matches 7 bases. The V segment lost 0 bases and the J segment 9 bases; nucleotides outside the gene matches: 6. This CDR3 is 14 amino acids long. Germline lookup yields CDR1 SGDLS and CDR2 YYNGEE. The CDR3 DNA reads as TGTGCCAGCAGCGTAGTGGCGGGAGCGGGTGAGCAGTTCTTC. Amino acids: CASSVVAGAGEQFF.

This clone was detected only once. The V call is TRBV11-3, the J call TRBJ2-1, with D uncertain. Germline CDR1 is SGHNT and CDR2 is YENEEA. V lost 0 bases and J 5 bases, leaving 8 bases between the germline ends. This CDR3 has 14 amino acids. The CDR3 region has the DNA TGTGCCAGCAGCTTAGATCAGGTTGACAATGAGCAGTTCTTC. Translating it yields CASSLDQVDNEQFF.

This clone appeared a single time. The rearrangement uses TRBV7-9 and TRBJ2-1; 8 nucleotides agree with TRBD2. Germline CDR1 is SEHNR and CDR2 is FQNEAQ (reference sequence). The CDR3 length is 16 residues. Trimming removed 5 bases from V and 7 bases from J; junction bases left unmatched: 13. For the CDR3, the DNA is TGTGCCAGCAGCCCCGTTCCAGCGGGAGAAACTAATGAGCAGTTCTTC. The encoded protein is CASSPVPAGETNEQFF.

The rearrangement uses TRBV5-1 and TRBJ1-5, with 7 bases aligning to TRBD1. J lost 3 bases, V lost 4 bases, and 7 bases had no gene match. Looked up from germline, CDR1 is SGHRS and CDR2 is YFSETQ. This CDR3 region has 15 residues. The CDR3, as DNA: TGCGCCAGCAGCACGGGGGACAGTGACAATCAGCCCCAGCATTTT. This translates into CASSTGDSDNQPQHF.

The gene calls are TRBV4-3 and TRBJ2-3; 10 bases fit TRBD1. V gave up 0 bases and J gave up 4 bases; unmatched junction bases: 4. The CDR3 is 16 amino acids. Germline assignment: CDR1 LGHNA and CDR2 YSLEER. The chain's CDR3 is CASSQDRTGGADTQYF. CDR3 coding DNA: TGCGCCAGCAGCCAAGATCGGACAGGGGGGGCAGATACGCAGTATTTT.

This sequence joins TRBV10-3 and TRBJ2-3, with 7 bases that match TRBD1. CDR3 size: 14 residues. Germline CDR1 ENHRY, CDR2 SYGVKD. V lost 2 bases to trimming and J lost 3 bases; unmatched junction nucleotides: 2. CDR3 coding DNA: TGTGCCATCAGTGAGGCCAGGGGGACAGATACGCAGTATTTT. Translated: CAISEARGTDTQYF.

This clone is a singleton in its sample. The genes are TRBV10-3 and TRBJ2-1, with 8 positions matching TRBD2. Germline CDR1 is ENHRY and CDR2 is SYGVKD. J gave up 7 bases and V 2 bases, and 10 bases lay outside the gene matches. The CDR3 sequence is 16 residues long. CDR3 in DNA: TGTGCCATCAGTGAGAGGGCTAGCGGGTCCGGGAATGAGCAGTTCTTC. This translates into CAISERASGSGNEQFF.

The rearrangement links TRBV5-1 to TRBJ2-7; 8 positions match TRBD2. V lost 7 bases and J lost 2; bases outside the gene matches: 14. CDR1 and CDR2 (germline): SGHRS, YFSETQ. The CDR3 runs 16 residues. CDR3 sequence: CASGPSSGGSPYEQYF. Written as DNA, the CDR3 is TGCGCCAGCGGGCCGAGCAGCGGGGGCTCCCCCTACGAGCAGTACTTC.

The gene calls are TRBV19 and TRBJ2-7, with 7 bases lining up with TRBD1. The V segment lost 5 bases and the J segment 0 bases; nucleotides outside the gene matches: 4. The CDR3 is 14 residues long. Germline CDR1 and CDR2: LNHDA and SQIVND (reference sequence). CDR3 region: CASSPDRLSYEQYF. The CDR3 DNA follows: TGTGCCAGTAGTCCGGACAGGCTCTCCTACGAGCAGTACTTC.

This clone was detected only once. The junction departs from germline at one end; a sequencing error may be responsible. The V call is TRBV7-2, the J call TRBJ2-7; 7 bases match TRBD2. Germline V CDR1 and CDR2: SGHTA, FQGNSA. The CDR3 sequence is 16 residues long. Here the CDR3 DNA reads TGTGCCAGCAGTTTAGCGGAAAGAGCGGGGACCTACGAGCAGTACTTC. This gives the protein CASSLAERAGTYEQYF.

The chain employs TRBV7-9 and TRBJ2-1; 8 nucleotides agree with TRBD1. The J segment lost 0 bases and the V segment lost 5 bases, leaving 12 bases of the junction unmatched. The V gene's germline CDR1 is SEHNR and CDR2 FQNEAQ (reference sequence). This CDR3 has 18 amino acids. CDR3 coding DNA: TGTGCCAGCAGCACTAGTCGGACAGGGACCCACTCCTACAATGAGCAGTTCTTC. This sequence encodes CASSTSRTGTHSYNEQFF.

The CDR3 DNA is TGTGCCAGCAGCGTAGGTCATAGGACTAGCGGGAGGGCCCGCGAGCTGTTTTTT. The encoded protein is CASSVGHRTSGRARELFF. V usage is TRBV9 and J usage is TRBJ2-2; 15 bases map to TRBD2. Germline CDR1 and CDR2: SGDLS and YYNGEE. The CDR3 contains 18 residues. V lost 0 bases, J lost 11 bases, and 11 bases stayed unmatched.

To note about this clone: The junction differs from germline at one of its ends, possibly a read error. V gene TRBV7-9 combines with J gene TRBJ1-1, with a weak D call TRBD1 (6 bases). CDR3 length equals 18 residues. Germline V gene sequence: CDR1 SEHNR, CDR2 FQNEAQ (reference sequence). CDR3 sequence (DNA): TGTTCCAGCAGCTTAGGAAGGGGGAGGGCCCCCCTGGCCACTGAAGCTTTCTTT. Translated, it gives CSSSLGRGRAPLATEAFF.

V is TRBV6-1 and J is TRBJ2-5, with 10 positions matching TRBD2. CDR1 is MNHNS and CDR2 is SASEGT in the germline V gene. CDR3 size: 15 residues. V shed 10 bases and J 5 bases; nucleotides not matched to a gene: 13. The CDR3 spells CATRLGLAGEETQYF. In DNA, the CDR3 is TGTGCCACACGACTGGGGCTAGCGGGGGAGGAGACCCAGTACTTC.

The chain combines TRBV4-3 with TRBJ2-2, with TRBD1 matching 8 bases. Trimming at V came to 0 bases and at J to 4 bases, leaving 7 bases not matched to a gene. CDR3 length equals 17 residues. CDR1 LGHNA and CDR2 YSLEER come from the germline V gene. The CDR3 spells CASSQEWGQVITGELFF. The CDR3 nucleotides read TGCGCCAGCAGCCAAGAATGGGGACAGGTTATCACCGGGGAGCTGTTTTTT.

This chain connects TRBV4-3 to TRBJ2-3, with TRBD2 as a possible D gene (6 bases). Trimming took 1 base from V and 3 from J, leaving 20 bases between them. The germline V gene encodes CDR1 LGHNA and CDR2 YSLEER. This CDR3 spans 18 amino acids. The CDR3 region is CASSQVSSERAHTDTQYF. In nucleotides, the CDR3 is TGCGCCAGCAGCCAAGTCTCCTCGGAGCGGGCCCATACAGATACGCAGTATTTT.

The chain employs TRBV15 and TRBJ2-5; 7 bases agree with TRBD1. Germline V CDR1 and CDR2: LNHNV, YYDKDF (reference sequence). V lost 1 base to trimming and J lost 6 bases; unmatched junction nucleotides: 5. The CDR3 extends over 14 amino acids. CDR3 amino acids: CATSRGGQMKTQYF. CDR3 sequence (DNA): TGTGCCACCAGCAGAGGGGGACAGATGAAGACCCAGTACTTC.

CDR3 amino acids: CASSLGPNRRADTEAFF. The CDR3 nucleotides are TGCGCCAGCAGCTTGGGACCCAACAGGAGGGCGGACACTGAAGCTTTCTTT. The chain joins TRBV5-1 to TRBJ1-1; D might be TRBD1 (5 bases). There are 17 residues in the CDR3. The germline CDR1 and CDR2 sequences are SGHRS and YFSETQ. Trimming removed 0 bases from V and 3 bases from J, with 18 bases in between.

The chain combines TRBV7-3 with TRBJ2-3; 9 bases match TRBD2. V trimming: 5 bases; J trimming: 2 bases; junction bases outside the gene matches: 2. The CDR3 runs to 14 residues. Germline loops: CDR1 SGHTA, CDR2 FQGTGA. The CDR3 sequence: CASSVAGATDTQYF. In DNA, the CDR3 is TGTGCCAGCAGCGTAGCGGGGGCCACAGATACGCAGTATTTT. Full variable domain (missing parts from reference TRBV7-3 and TRBJ2-3): GAGVSQTPSNKVTEKGKYVELRCDPISGHTALYWYRQSLGQGPEFLIYFQGTGAADDSGLPNDRFFAVRPEGSVSTLKIQRTERGDSAVYLCASSVAGATDTQYFGPGTRLTVL.